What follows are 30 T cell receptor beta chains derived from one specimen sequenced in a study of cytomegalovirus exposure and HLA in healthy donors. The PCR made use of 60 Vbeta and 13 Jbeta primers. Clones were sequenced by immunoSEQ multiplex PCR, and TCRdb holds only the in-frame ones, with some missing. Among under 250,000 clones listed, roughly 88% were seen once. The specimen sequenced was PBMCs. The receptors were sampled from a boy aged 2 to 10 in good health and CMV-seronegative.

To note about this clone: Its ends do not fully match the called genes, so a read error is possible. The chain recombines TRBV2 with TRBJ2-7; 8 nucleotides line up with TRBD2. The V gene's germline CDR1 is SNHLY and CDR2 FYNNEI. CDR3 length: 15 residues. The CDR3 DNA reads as TGTGCCAGCAGTAAAGCGACACTAGCGGCCTACGAGCAGTACTTC. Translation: CASSKATLAAYEQYF.

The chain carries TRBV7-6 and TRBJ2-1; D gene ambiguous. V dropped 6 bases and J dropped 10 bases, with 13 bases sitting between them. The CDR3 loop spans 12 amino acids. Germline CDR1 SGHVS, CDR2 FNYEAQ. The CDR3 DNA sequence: TGTGCCAGCAGTCCCCGAGGATACGAGCAGTTCTTC. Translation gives CASSPRGYEQFF. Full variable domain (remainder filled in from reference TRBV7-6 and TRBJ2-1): GAGVSQSPRYKVTKRGQDVALRCDPISGHVSLYWYRQALGQGPEFLTYFNYEAQQDKSGLPNDRFSAERPEGSISTLTIQRTEQRDSAMYRCASSPRGYEQFFGPGTRLTVL.

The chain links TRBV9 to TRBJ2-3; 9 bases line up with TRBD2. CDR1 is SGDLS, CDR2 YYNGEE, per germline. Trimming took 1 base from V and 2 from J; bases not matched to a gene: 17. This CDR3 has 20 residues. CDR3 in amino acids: CASSVRFSQSGGPFTDTQYF. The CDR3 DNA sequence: TGTGCCAGCAGCGTAAGATTTTCCCAGAGCGGGGGGCCTTTCACAGATACGCAGTATTTT.

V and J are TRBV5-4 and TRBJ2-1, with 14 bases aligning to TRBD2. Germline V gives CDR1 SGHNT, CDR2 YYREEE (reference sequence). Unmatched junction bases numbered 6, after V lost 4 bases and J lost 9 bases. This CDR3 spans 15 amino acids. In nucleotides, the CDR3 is TGTGCCAGCAGCCCGACTAGCGGGGGGGCCAGTGAGCAGTTCTTC. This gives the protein CASSPTSGGASEQFF.

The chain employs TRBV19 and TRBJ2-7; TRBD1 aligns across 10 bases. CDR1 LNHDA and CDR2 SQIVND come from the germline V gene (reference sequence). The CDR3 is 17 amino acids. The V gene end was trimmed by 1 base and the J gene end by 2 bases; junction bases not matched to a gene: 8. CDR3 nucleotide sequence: TGTGCCAGTAGTATAGCAGGGACAGGGGATAGTACCTACGAGCAGTACTTC. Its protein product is CASSIAGTGDSTYEQYF.

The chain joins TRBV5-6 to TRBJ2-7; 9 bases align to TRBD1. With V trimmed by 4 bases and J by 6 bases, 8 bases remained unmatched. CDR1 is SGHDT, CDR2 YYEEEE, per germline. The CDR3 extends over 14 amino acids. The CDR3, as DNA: TGTGCCAGCAGCACGGACAGGGGAGCGAGCGAGCAGTACTTC. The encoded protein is CASSTDRGASEQYF.

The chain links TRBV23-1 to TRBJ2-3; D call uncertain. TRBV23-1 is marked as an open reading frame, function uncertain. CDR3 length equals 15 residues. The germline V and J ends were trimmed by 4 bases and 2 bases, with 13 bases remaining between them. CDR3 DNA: TGCGCCAGCAGTCGGCCCGGGTTTCACACAGATACGCAGTATTTT. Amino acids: CASSRPGFHTDTQYF.

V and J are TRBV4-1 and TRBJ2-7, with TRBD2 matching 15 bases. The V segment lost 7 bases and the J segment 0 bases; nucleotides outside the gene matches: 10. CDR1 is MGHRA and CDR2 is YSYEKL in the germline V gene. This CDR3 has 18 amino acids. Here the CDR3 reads CASMRGLAGGHSSYEQYF. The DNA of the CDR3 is TGCGCCAGCATGAGGGGACTAGCGGGAGGCCACAGCTCCTACGAGCAGTACTTC.

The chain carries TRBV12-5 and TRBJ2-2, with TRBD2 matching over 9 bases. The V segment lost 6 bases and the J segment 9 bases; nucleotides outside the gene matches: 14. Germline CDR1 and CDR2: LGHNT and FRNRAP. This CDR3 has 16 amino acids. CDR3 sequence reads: CASGPPFAGGPRELFF. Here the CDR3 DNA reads TGTGCTAGTGGACCACCTTTTGCGGGGGGGCCGCGGGAGCTGTTTTTT.

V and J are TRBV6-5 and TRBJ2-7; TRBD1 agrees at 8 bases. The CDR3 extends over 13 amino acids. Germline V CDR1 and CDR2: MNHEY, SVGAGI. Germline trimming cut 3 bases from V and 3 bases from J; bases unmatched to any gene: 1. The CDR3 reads CASSYDRGYEQYF. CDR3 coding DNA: TGTGCCAGCAGTTATGACAGGGGCTACGAGCAGTACTTC.

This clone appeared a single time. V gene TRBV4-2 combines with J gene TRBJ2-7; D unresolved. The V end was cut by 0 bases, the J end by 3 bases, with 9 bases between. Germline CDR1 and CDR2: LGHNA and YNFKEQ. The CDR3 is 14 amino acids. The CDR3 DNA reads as TGTGCCAGCAGCCAAGAGCGGCTCCTCTACGAGCAGTACTTC. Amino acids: CASSQERLLYEQYF.

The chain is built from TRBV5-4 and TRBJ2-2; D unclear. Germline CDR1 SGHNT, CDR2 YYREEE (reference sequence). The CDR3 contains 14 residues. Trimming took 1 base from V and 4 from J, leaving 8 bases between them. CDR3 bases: TGTGCCAGCAGCTTGCACACCTCCACCGGGGAGCTGTTTTTT. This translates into CASSLHTSTGELFF. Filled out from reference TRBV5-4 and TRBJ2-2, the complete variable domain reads ETGVTQSPTHLIKTRGQQVTLRCSSQSGHNTVSWYQQALGQGPQFIFQYYREEENGRGNFPPRFSGLQFPNYSSELNVNALELDDSALYLCASSLHTSTGELFFGEGSRLTVL.

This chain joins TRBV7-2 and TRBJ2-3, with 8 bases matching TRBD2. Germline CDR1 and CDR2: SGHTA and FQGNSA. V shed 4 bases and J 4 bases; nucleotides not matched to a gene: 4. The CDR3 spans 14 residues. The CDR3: CASSSRGGPDTQYF. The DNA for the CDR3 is TGTGCCAGCAGCTCACGGGGGGGCCCAGATACGCAGTATTTT.

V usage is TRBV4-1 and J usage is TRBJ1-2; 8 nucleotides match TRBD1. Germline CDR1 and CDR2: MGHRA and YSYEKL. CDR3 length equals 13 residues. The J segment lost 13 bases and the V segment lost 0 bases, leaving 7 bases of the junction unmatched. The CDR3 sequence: CASSQDSRTGRTF. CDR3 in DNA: TGCGCCAGCAGCCAAGATAGTCGGACAGGGCGCACCTTC.

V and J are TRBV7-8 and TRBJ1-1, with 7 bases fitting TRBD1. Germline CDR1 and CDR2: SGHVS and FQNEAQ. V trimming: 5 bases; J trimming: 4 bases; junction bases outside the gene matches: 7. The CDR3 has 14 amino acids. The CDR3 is CASSAARGVTEAFF. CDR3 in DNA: TGTGCCAGCAGCGCGGCCAGGGGGGTCACTGAAGCTTTCTTT. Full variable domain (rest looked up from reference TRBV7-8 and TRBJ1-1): GAGVSQSPRYKVAKRGQDVALRCDPISGHVSLFWYQQALGQGPEFLTYFQNEAQLDKSGLPSDRFFAERPEGSVSTLKIQRTQQEDSAVYLCASSAARGVTEAFFGQGTRLTVV.

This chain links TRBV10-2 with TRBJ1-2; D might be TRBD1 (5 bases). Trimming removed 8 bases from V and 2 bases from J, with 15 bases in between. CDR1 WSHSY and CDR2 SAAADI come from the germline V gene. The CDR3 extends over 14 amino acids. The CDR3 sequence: CASGYLGGNYGYTF. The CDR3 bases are TGCGCCAGCGGATATTTGGGGGGGAACTATGGCTACACCTTC.

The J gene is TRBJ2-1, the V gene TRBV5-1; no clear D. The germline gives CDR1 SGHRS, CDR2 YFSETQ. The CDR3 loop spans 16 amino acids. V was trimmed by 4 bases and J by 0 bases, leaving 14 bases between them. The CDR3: CASSPPDSLSYNEQFF. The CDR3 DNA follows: TGCGCCAGCAGCCCGCCTGACTCCCTCTCCTACAATGAGCAGTTCTTC. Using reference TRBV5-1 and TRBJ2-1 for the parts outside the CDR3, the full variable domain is KAGVTQTPRYLIKTRGQQVTLSCSPISGHRSVSWYQQTPGQGLQFLFEYFSETQRNKGNFPGRFSGRQFSNSRSEMNVSTLELGDSALYLCASSPPDSLSYNEQFFGPGTRLTVL.

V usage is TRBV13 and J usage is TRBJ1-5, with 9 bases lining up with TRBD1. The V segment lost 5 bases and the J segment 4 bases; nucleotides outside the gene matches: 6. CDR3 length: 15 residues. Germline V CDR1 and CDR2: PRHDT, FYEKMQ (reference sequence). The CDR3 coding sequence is TGTGCCAGCAGCGATAAAGGGACAGGGAATCAGCCCCAGCATTTT. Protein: CASSDKGTGNQPQHF.

CDR3 sequence reads: CASSPTGNKNTEAFF. The CDR3 DNA is TGTGCCAGCAGCCCGACGGGAAATAAGAACACTGAAGCTTTCTTT. The chain couples TRBV9 to TRBJ1-1, with unresolved D. This CDR3 is 15 amino acids long. The V and J ends lost 4 bases and 1 base respectively, with 14 bases between them. Germline V gene data show CDR1 as SGDLS and CDR2 as YYNGEE.

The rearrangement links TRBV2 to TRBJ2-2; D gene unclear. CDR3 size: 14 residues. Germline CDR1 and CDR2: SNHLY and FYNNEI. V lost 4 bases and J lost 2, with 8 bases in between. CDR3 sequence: CASSGQTNTGELFF. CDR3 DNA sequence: TGTGCCAGCAGTGGGCAGACTAACACCGGGGAGCTGTTTTTT.

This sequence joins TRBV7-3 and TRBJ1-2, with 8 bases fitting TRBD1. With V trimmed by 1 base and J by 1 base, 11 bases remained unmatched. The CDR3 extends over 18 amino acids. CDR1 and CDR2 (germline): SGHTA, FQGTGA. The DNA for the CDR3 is TGTGCCAGCAGCTTAAGGGCCGCAGGGGGCACTTATAACTATGGCTACACCTTC. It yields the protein CASSLRAAGGTYNYGYTF.

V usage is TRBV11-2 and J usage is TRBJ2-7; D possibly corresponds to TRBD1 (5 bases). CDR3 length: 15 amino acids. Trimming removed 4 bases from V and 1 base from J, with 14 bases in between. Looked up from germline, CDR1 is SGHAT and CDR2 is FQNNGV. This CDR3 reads CASSSRADGSYEQYF. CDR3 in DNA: TGTGCCAGCAGCTCCAGGGCGGACGGGTCCTACGAGCAGTACTTC.

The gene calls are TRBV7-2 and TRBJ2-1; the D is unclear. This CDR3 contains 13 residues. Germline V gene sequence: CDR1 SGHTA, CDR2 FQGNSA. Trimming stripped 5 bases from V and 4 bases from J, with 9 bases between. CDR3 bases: TGTGCCAGCAGCCCCCCCCATTACAATGAGCAGTTCTTC. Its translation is CASSPPHYNEQFF.

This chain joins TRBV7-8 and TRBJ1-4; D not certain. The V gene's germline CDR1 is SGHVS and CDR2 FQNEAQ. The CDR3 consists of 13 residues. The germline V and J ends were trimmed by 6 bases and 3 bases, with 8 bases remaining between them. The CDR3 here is CASRGGPNEKLFF. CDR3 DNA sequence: TGTGCCAGCAGGGGAGGGCCTAATGAAAAACTGTTTTTT.

CDR3 protein: CAWSTLRTGLYEQYF. DNA of the CDR3: TGTGCCTGGAGTACTCTTAGGACAGGGCTTTATGAGCAGTACTTC. The chain couples TRBV30 to TRBJ2-7; 8 bases are shared with TRBD1. V lost 2 bases and J lost 7; bases outside the gene matches: 13. This CDR3 spans 15 amino acids. Germline values: CDR1 GTSNPN, CDR2 SVGIG (reference sequence).

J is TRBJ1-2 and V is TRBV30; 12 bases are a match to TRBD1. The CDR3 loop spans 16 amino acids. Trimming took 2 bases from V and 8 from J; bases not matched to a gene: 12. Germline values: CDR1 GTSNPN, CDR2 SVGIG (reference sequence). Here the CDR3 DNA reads TGTGCCTGGAGTACCGGGACAGGGGGCGTAAAGTGGGGCTACACCTTC. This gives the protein CAWSTGTGGVKWGYTF.

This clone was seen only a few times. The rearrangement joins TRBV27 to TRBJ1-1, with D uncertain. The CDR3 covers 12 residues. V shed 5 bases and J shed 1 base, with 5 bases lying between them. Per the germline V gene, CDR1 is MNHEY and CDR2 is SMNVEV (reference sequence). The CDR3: CASSNGNTEAFF. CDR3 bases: TGTGCCAGCAGTAACGGGAACACTGAAGCTTTCTTT.

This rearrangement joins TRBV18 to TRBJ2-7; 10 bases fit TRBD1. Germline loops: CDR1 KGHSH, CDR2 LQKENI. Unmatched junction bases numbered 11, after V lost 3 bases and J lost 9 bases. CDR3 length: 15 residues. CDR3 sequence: CASSPRDRGVQLQYF. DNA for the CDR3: TGTGCCAGCTCACCCCGGGACAGGGGCGTCCAACTGCAGTACTTC.

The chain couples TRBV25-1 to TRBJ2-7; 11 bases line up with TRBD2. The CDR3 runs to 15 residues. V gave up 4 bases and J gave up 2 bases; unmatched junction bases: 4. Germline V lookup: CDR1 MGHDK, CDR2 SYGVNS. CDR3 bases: TGTGCCAGCAGTGCCCGACTAGCGGGGCCCTACGAGCAGTACTTC. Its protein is CASSARLAGPYEQYF.

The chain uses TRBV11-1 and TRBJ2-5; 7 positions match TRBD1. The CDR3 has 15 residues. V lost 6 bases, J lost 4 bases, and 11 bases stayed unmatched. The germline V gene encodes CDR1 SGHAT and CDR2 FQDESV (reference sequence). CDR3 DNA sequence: TGTGCCAGCAGTTTACTCCGGGACAGCGGAGAGACCCAGTACTTC. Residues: CASSLLRDSGETQYF.